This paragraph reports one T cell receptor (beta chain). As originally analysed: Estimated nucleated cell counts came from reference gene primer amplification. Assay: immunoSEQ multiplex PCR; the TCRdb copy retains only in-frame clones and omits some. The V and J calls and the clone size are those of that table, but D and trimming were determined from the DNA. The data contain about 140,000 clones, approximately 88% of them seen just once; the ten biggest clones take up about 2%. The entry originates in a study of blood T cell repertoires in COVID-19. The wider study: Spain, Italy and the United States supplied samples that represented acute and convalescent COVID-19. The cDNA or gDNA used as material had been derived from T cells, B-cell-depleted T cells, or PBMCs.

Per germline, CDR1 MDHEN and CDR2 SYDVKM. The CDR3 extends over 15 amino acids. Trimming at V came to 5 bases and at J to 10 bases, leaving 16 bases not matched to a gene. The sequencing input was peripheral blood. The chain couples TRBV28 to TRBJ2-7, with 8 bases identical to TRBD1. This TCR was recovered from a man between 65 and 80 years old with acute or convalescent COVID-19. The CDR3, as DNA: TGTGCCAGCAGTACTAGGGACAGGAAAGTCCCCCTACAGTACTTC. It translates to CASSTRDRKVPLQYF.